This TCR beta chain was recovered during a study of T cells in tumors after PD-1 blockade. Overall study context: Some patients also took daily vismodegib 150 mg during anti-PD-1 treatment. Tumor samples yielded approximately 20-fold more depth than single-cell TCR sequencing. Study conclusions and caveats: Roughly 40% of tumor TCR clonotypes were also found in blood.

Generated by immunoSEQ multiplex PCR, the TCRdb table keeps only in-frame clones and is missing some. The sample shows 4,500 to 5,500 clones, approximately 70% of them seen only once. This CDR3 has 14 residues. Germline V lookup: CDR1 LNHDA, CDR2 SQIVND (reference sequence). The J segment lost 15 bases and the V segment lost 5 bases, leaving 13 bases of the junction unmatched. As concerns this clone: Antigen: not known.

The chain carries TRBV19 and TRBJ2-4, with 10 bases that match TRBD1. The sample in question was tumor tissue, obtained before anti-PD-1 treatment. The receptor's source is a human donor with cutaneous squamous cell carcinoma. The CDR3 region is CASSGTGVEFLRYF. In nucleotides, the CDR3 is TGTGCCAGTAGTGGGACAGGGGTTGAATTTTTGCGGTACTTC.